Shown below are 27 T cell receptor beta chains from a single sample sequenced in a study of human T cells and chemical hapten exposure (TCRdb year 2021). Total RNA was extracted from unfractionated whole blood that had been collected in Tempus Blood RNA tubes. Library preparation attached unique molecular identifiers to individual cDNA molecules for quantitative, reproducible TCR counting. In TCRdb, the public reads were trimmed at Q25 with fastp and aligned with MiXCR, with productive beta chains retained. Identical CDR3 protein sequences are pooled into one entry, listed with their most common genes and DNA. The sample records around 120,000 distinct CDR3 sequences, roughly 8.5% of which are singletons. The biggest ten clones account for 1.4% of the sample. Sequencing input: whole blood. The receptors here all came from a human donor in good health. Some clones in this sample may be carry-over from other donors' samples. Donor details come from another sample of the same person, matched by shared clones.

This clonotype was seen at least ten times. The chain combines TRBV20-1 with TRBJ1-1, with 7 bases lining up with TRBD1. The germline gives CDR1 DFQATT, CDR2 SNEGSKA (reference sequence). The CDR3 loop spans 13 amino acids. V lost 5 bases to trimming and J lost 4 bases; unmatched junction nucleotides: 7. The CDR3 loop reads CSAAGQESTEAFF. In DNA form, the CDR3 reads TGCAGTGCTGCTGGACAGGAGAGCACTGAAGCTTTCTTT.

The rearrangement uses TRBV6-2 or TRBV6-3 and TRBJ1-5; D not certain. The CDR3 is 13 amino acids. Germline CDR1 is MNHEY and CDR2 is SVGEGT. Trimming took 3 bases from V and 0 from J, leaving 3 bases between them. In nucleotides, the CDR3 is TGTGCCAGCAGTTATTATAGCAATCAGCCCCAGCATTTT. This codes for CASSYYSNQPQHF.

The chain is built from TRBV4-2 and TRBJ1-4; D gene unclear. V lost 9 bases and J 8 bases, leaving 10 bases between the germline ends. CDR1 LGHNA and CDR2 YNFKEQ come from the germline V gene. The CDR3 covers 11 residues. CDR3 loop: CARPGGEKLFF. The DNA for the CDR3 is TGTGCCAGACCGGGCGGCGAAAAACTGTTTTTT.

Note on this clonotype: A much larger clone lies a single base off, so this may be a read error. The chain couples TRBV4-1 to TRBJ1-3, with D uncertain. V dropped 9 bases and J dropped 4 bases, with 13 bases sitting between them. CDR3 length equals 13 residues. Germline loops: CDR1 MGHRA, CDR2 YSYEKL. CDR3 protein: CASRNAPGNTIYF. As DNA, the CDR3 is TGCGCCAGTAGGAACGCACCAGGAAACACCATATATTTT.

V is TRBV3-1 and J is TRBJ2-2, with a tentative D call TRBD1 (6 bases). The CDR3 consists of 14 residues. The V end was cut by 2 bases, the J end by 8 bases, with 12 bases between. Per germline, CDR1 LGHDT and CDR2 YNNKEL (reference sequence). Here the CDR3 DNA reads TGTGCCAGCAGCCAATACAGGGCCACGGGGGAGCTGTTTTTT. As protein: CASSQYRATGELFF.

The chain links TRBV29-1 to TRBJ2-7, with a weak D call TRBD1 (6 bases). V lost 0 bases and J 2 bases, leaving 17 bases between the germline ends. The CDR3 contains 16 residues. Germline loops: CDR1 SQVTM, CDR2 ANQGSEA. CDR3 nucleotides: TGCAGCGTTGAAGATACAGAGACAGGTCGCCCCTACGAGCAGTACTTC. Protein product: CSVEDTETGRPYEQYF.

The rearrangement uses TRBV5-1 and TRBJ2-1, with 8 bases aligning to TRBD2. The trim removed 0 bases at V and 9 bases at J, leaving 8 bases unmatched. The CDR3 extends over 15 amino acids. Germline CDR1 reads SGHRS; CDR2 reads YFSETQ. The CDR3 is CASSLALAGGSEQFF. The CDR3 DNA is TGCGCCAGCAGCTTGGCCCTAGCGGGCGGGTCTGAGCAGTTCTTC.

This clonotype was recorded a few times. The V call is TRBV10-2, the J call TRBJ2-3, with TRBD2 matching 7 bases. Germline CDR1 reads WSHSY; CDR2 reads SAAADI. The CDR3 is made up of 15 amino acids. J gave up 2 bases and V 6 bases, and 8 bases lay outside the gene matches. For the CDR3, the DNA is TGCGCCAGCAGAGAGGCTAGCGGACTCACAGATACGCAGTATTTT. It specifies CASREASGLTDTQYF.

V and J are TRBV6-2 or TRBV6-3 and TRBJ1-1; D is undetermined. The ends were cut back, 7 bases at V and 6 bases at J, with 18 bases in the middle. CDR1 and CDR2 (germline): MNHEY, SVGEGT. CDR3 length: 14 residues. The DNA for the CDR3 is TGTGCCAGCACCAACGGACCTTCGATAGCTGAAGCTTTCTTT. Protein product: CASTNGPSIAEAFF.

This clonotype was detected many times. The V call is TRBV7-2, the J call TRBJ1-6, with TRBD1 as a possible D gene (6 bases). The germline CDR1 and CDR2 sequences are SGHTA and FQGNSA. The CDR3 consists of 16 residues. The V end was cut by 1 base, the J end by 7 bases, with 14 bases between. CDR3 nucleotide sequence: TGTGCCAGCAGCTTAGGGGGACATGGAATGAATTCACCCCTCCACTTT. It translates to CASSLGGHGMNSPLHF.

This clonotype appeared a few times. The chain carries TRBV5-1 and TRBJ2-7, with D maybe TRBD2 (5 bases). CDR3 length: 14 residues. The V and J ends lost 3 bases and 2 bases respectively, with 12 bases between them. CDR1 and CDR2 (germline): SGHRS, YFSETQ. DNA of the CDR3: TGCGCCAGCAGCTCCACCGGGGAAACCTACGAGCAGTACTTC. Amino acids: CASSSTGETYEQYF.

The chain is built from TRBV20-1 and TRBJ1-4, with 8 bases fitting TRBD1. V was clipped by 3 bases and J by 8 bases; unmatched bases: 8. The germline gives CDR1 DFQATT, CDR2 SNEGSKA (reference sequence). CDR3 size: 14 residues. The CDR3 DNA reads TGCAGTGCTAGCCCGACAGGGGAGCGGGAAAAACTGTTTTTT. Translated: CSASPTGEREKLFF.

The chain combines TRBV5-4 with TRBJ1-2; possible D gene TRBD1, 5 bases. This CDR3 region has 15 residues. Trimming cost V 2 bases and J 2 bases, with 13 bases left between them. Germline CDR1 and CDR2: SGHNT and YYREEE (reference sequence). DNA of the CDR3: TGTGCCAGCAGCTTTGCCCCGTGGGGGAACTATGGCTACACCTTC. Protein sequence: CASSFAPWGNYGYTF.

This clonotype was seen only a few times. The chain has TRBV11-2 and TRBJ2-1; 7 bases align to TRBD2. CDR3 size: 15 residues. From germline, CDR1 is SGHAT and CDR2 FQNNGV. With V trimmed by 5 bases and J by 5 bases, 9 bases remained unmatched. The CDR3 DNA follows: TGTGCCAGCAGCATTACGGGCGGGGGAAACAATGAGCAGTTCTTC. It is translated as CASSITGGGNNEQFF.

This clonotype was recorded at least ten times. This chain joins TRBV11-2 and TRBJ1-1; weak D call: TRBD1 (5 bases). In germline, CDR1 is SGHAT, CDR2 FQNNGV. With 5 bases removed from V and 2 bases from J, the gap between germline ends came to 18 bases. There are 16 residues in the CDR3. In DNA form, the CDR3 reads TGTGCCAGCAGCCCGTGGTCTTGGGGGGATAACACTGAAGCTTTCTTT. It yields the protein CASSPWSWGDNTEAFF.

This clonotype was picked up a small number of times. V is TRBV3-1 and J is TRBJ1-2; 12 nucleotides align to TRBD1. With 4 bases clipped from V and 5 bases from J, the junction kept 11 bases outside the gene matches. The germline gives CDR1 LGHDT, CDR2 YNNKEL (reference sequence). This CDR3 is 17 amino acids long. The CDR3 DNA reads TGTGCCAGCAGCCCAACCCCGGGACAGGGGGCAGGGTATGGCTACACCTTC. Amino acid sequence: CASSPTPGQGAGYGYTF. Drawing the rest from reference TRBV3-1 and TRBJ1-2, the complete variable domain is DTAVSQTPKYLVTQMGNDKSIKCEQNLGHDTMYWYKQDSKKFLKIMFSYNNKELIINETVPNRFSPKSPDKAHLNLHINSLELGDSAVYFCASSPTPGQGAGYGYTFGSGTRLTVV.

The CDR3 region is CASSPPSGAYYNEQFF. The DNA of the CDR3 is TGTGCCAGCAGCCCCCCTAGCGGGGCTTACTACAATGAGCAGTTCTTC. The V and J genes are TRBV9 and TRBJ2-1, with 9 nucleotides matching TRBD2. The germline CDR1 and CDR2 sequences are SGDLS and YYNGEE. Losses at the gene ends were 4 bases for V and 3 bases for J; bases not matched to a gene: 8. The CDR3 covers 16 residues.

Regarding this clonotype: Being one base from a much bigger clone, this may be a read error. The CDR3: CASRDREETKYF. DNA for the CDR3: TGTGCCAGCAGGGACAGGGAAGAGACCAAGTACTTC. The chain joins TRBV7-9 to TRBJ2-5, with 8 bases matching TRBD1. CDR1 is SEHNR, CDR2 FQNEAQ, per germline (reference sequence). The CDR3 spans 12 residues. The full variable domain, in which reference TRBV7-9 and TRBJ2-5 provide the parts outside the CDR3, is DTGVSQNPRHKITKRGQNVTFRCDPISEHNRLYWYRQTLGQGPEFLTYFQNEAQLEKSRLLSDRFSAERPKGSFSTLEIQRTEQGDSAMYLCASRDREETKYFGPGTRLLVL.

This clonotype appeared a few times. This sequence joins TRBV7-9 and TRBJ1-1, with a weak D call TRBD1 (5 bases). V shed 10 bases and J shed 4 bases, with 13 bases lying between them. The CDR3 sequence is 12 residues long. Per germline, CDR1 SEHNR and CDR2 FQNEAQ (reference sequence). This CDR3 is CATQASVTEAFF. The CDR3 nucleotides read TGTGCCACACAGGCTTCGGTCACTGAAGCTTTCTTT.

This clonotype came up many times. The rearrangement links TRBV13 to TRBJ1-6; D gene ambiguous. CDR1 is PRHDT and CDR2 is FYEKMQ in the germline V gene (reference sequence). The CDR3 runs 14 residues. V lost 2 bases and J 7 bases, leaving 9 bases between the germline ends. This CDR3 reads CASSLKTGNSPLHF. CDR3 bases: TGTGCCAGCAGCTTAAAAACGGGAAATTCACCCCTCCACTTT.

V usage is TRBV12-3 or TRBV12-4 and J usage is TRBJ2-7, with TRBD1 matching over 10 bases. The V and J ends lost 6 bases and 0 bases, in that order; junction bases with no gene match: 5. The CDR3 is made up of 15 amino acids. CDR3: CASRWGTGVSYEQYF. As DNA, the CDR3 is TGTGCCAGCAGATGGGGGACAGGGGTCTCCTACGAGCAGTACTTC.

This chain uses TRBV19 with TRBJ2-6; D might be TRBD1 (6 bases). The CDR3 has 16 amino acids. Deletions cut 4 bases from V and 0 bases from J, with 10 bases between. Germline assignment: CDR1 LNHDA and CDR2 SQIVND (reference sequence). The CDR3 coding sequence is TGTGCCAGTAGTACAGGACAGTTCTCTGGGGCCAACGTCCTGACTTTC. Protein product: CASSTGQFSGANVLTF.

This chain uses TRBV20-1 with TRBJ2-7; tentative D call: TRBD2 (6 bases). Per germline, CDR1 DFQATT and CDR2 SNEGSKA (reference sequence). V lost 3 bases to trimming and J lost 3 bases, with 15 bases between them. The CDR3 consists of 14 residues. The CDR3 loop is CSARRGSLFYEQYF. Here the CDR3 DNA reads TGCAGTGCTAGGCGGGGTTCCCTCTTCTACGAGCAGTACTTC.

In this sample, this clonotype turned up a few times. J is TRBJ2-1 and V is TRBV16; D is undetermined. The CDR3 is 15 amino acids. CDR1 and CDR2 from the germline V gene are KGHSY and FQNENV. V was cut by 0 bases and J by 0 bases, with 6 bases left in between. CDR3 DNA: TGTGCCAGCAGCCAATCCTCGGGCTCCTACAATGAGCAGTTCTTC. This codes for CASSQSSGSYNEQFF.

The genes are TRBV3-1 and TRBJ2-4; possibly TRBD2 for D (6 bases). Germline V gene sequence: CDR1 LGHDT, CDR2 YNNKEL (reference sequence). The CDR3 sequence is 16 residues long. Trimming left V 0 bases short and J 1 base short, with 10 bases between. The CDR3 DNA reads TGTGCCAGCAGCCAAGATTTTGGGGGGGCCAAAAACATTCAGTACTTC. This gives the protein CASSQDFGGAKNIQYF.

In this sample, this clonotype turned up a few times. This chain's CDR3 is CATSSGQSTEAFF. The CDR3 nucleotides are TGTGCCACATCCAGCGGACAGAGCACTGAAGCTTTCTTT. The gene calls are TRBV10-3 and TRBJ1-1; possible D gene TRBD1, 6 bases. This CDR3 contains 13 residues. CDR1 is ENHRY and CDR2 is SYGVKD in the germline V gene. V was trimmed by 10 bases and J by 4 bases, leaving 16 bases between them.

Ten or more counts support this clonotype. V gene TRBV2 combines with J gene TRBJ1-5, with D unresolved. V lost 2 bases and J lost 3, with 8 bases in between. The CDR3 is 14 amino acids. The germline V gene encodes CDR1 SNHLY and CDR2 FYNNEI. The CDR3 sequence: CASSERSANQPQHF. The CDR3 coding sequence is TGTGCCAGCAGTGAACGGAGTGCCAATCAGCCCCAGCATTTT.